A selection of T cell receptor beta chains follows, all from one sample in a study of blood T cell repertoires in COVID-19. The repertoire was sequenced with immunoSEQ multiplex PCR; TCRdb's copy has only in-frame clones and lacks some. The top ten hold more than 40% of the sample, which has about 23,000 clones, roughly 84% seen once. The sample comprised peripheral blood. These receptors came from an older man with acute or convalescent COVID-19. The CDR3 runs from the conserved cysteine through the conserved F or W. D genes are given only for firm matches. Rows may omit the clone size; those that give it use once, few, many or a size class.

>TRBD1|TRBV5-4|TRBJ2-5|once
CASSPDREETQYF
TGTGCCAGCAGCCCCGACAGGGAAGAGACCCAGTACTTC
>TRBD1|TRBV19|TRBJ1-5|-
CASRWGTDSNQPQHF
TGTGCCAGTAGGTGGGGGACAGATAGCAATCAGCCCCAGCATTTT
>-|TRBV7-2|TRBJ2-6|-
CASSLAIVTGANVLTF
TGTGCCAGCAGCTTAGCGATCGTGACAGGGGCCAACGTCCTGACTTTC
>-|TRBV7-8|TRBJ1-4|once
CASSWGGHSTNEKLFF
TGTGCCAGCAGCTGGGGGGGGCATTCTACTAATGAAAAACTGTTTTTT
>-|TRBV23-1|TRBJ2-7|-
CASRLILHEQYF
TGCGCCAGCAGACTCATCCTCCACGAGCAGTACTTC
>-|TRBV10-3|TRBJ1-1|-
CAISGTGRANTEAFF
TGTGCCATCAGCGGGACTGGTAGGGCTAACACTGAAGCTTTCTTT
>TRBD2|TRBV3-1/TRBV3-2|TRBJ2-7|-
CASKREGGEQYF
TGTGCCAGCAAGCGGGAGGGGGGCGAGCAGTACTTC
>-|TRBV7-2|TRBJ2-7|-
CASSRTGSYEQYF
TGTGCCAGCAGCCGGACGGGGTCCTACGAGCAGTACTTC
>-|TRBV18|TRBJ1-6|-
CASSPDRNPSPLHF
TGTGCCAGCTCGCCTGACAGAAACCCTTCACCCCTCCACTTT
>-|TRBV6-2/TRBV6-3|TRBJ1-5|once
CASSYLASNQPQHF
TGTGCCAGCAGTTATCTGGCTAGCAATCAGCCCCAGCATTTT
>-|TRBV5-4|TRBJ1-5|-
CASSFSQGGSNQPQHF
TGTGCCAGCAGCTTTAGTCAAGGGGGAAGCAATCAGCCCCAGCATTTT
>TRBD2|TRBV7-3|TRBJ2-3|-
CASSLLTSGNTDTQYF
TGTGCCAGCAGCCTCCTGACTAGCGGGAACACAGATACGCAGTATTTT
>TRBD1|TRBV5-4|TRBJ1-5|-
CASSSGTDSNQPQHF
TGTGCCAGCAGCTCCGGGACAGATAGCAATCAGCCCCAGCATTTT
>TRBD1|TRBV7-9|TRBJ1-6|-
CASSTNRGDSPLHF
TGTGCCAGCAGTACCAACAGGGGTGATTCACCCCTCCACTTT
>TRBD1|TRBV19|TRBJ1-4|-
CASSPEGGGPEKLFF
TGTGCCAGTAGCCCCGAAGGAGGGGGCCCGGAAAAACTGTTTTTT
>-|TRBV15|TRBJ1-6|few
CATSRDSPRALHF
TGTGCCACCAGCAGAGATTCGCCCCGGGCCCTCCACTTT
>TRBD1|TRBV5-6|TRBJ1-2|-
CASSTPGTAYGYTF
TGTGCCAGCAGCACCCCCGGGACAGCCTATGGCTACACCTTC
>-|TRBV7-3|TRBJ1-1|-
CASSENPRVLNTEAFF
TGTGCCAGCAGCGAAAATCCCCGGGTCCTGAACACTGAAGCTTTCTTT
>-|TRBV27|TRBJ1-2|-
CASSLSGRYGYTF
TGTGCCAGCAGTTTAAGCGGGAGGTATGGCTACACCTTC
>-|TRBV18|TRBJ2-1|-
CASSPLSAGTYNEQFF
TGTGCCAGCTCACCGCTATCTGCGGGGACCTACAATGAGCAGTTCTTC
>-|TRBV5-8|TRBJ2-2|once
CASSLVLDRHTGELFF
TGTGCCAGCAGCTTGGTTCTGGACAGACACACCGGGGAGCTGTTTTTT
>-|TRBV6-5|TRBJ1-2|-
CATARGVEGSGYTF
TGTGCCACCGCCCGAGGAGTAGAGGGATCGGGCTACACCTTC
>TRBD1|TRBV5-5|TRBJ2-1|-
CATGQEAYNEQFF
TGTGCCACCGGACAGGAGGCCTACAATGAGCAGTTCTTC
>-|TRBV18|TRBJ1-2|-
CASSQNGGTNNYGYTF
TGTGCCAGCTCTCAGAACGGAGGCACCAATAACTATGGCTACACCTTC
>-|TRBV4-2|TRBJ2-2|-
CASSQPQGRNTGELFF
TGTGCCAGCAGCCAGCCACAGGGCCGGAACACCGGGGAGCTGTTTTTT
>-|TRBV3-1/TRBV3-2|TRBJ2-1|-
CASSQVPPPGQYEQFF
TGTGCCAGCAGCCAAGTCCCCCCGCCAGGACAGTATGAGCAGTTCTTC
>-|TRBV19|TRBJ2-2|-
CASSSFQGNTGELFF
TGTGCCAGTAGTTCATTCCAGGGGAACACCGGGGAGCTGTTTTTT
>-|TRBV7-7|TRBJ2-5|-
CASSLDRSETQYF
TGTGCCAGCAGCTTAGACAGATCAGAGACCCAGTACTTC
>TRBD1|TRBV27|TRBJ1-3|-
CASSSWQGARGNTIYF
TGTGCCAGCAGTTCGTGGCAGGGGGCGCGTGGAAACACCATATATTTT
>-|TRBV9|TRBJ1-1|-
CASSVGGETEAFF
TGTGCCAGCAGCGTAGGGGGAGAGACTGAAGCTTTCTTT
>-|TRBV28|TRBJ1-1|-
CASSPFTGTEAFF
TGTGCCAGCAGTCCCTTCACAGGGACTGAAGCTTTCTTT
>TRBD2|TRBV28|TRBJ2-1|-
CASSVAGGGAYNEQFF
TGTGCCAGCAGTGTAGCGGGAGGGGGAGCCTACAATGAGCAGTTCTTC